These 21 T cell receptor beta chains share one sample of origin, sequenced in a study of T-cell memory formation after mild COVID-19 (dated by TCRdb to the early 2020s). The library was made by 5' RACE. Sequencing was carried out with an Illumina NovaSeq 6000. TCRdb cleaned the public reads at Q25 with fastp, built clones with MiXCR and kept in-frame beta chains. Rows matching on CDR3 protein sequence are summarized as one entry with the most common DNA and genes. This sample is represented by 470,000 or so distinct CDR3 sequences; approximately 19% of them were singletons. Jointly, the top ten make up about 22% of the sample. Sequenced sample: PBMCs or a T cell subset sorted from them (not recorded which). The origin of the receptors is a man younger than 35 who had mild COVID-19 (a few samples of this study predate the infection). The sample titles of this study are shuffled in the database, so cell type and time point are left out; the donor was told from shared clones.

The rearrangement links TRBV29-1 to TRBJ2-5, with 8 bases matching TRBD2. CDR1 and CDR2 (germline): SQVTM, ANQGSEA. There are 15 residues in the CDR3. Germline trimming cut 3 bases from V and 5 bases from J; bases unmatched to any gene: 11. The CDR3 nucleotides read TGCAGCGTTGACGGTCTTCGGGGGGGCCGGGAGACCCAGTACTTC. It is translated as CSVDGLRGGRETQYF.

This clonotype was seen a handful of times. The V and J genes are TRBV11-2 and TRBJ1-1; perhaps TRBD1 as D (6 bases). Germline-derived CDR1 and CDR2 are SGHAT and FQNNGV. V was pared by 2 bases and J by 1 base, with 17 bases between. The CDR3 has 17 amino acids. As DNA, the CDR3 is TGTGCCAGCAGCTTACTCGGGGGCGCGAACCAGAACACTGAAGCTTTCTTT. Its translation: CASSLLGGANQNTEAFF.

This clonotype was found a few times. The chain uses TRBV18 and TRBJ1-6; D gene unclear. This CDR3 comprises 14 residues. V gave up 8 bases and J gave up 1 base, with 9 bases separating them. Germline V gene lookup returns CDR1 KGHSH and CDR2 LQKENI. In nucleotides, the CDR3 is TGTGCCAGCAAGACCGGTTCCTATAATTCACCCCTCCACTTT. The encoded protein is CASKTGSYNSPLHF.

The sample holds a few counts of this clonotype. The rearrangement uses TRBV10-2 and TRBJ1-1, with a tentative D call TRBD1 (5 bases). CDR3 size: 15 residues. V lost 2 bases to trimming and J lost 5 bases, with 15 bases between them. Per the germline V gene, CDR1 is WSHSY and CDR2 is SAAADI. The CDR3 sequence: CASSEHRGLGTEAFF. In DNA form, the CDR3 reads TGCGCCAGCAGTGAGCACCGGGGACTGGGGACTGAAGCTTTCTTT.

This rearrangement joins TRBV2 to TRBJ2-7; TRBD1 matches at 9 bases. J gave up 2 bases and V 1 base, and 0 bases lay outside the gene matches. Germline V gives CDR1 SNHLY, CDR2 FYNNEI. The CDR3 sequence is 14 residues long. CDR3 loop: CASSEGTGAYEQYV. CDR3 coding DNA: TGTGCCAGCAGTGAAGGGACAGGGGCCTACGAGCAGTACGTC.

For this clonotype: Compared with germline, one end of the junction differs, possibly owing to a read error. The gene calls are TRBV4-3 and TRBJ2-7; 7 positions match TRBD1. Germline lookup yields CDR1 LGHNA and CDR2 YSLEER. The CDR3 sequence is 14 residues long. CDR3 bases: TGCGCCAGCAGCCTGCACAGGGGTTCCTCCGAGCAGTACTTC. Translated: CASSLHRGSSEQYF.

Only one count was recorded for this clonotype. This chain connects TRBV5-1 to TRBJ2-7; tentatively, D is TRBD1 or TRBD2 (6 bases each). Trimming shortened V by 4 bases and J by 0 bases, and 14 bases separated the two germline ends. This CDR3 region has 15 residues. Germline loops: CDR1 SGHRS, CDR2 YFSETQ. As DNA, the CDR3 is TGCGCCAGCAGCCTGGAGGGGGGTGGCTCCTACGAGCAGTACTTC. It translates to CASSLEGGGSYEQYF.

The chain combines TRBV11-2 with TRBJ2-1, with D perhaps TRBD1 (7 bases). Germline CDR1 and CDR2: SGHAT and FQNNGV. Deletions cut 6 bases from V and 6 bases from J, with 21 bases between. The CDR3 totals 16 residues. The CDR3 region is CASRSLRGAPINEQFF. The CDR3 nucleotides read TGTGCCAGCAGGTCCCTCAGGGGGGCCCCTATCAATGAGCAGTTCTTC.

There are a few counts of this clonotype. The chain has TRBV10-1 and TRBJ2-2, with no clear D. Germline-derived CDR1 and CDR2 are WNHNN and SYGVQD (reference sequence). This CDR3 is 13 amino acids long. V was shortened by 5 bases and J by 5 bases, with 9 bases between the two germline ends. In DNA form, the CDR3 reads TGCGCCAGCAGTTTTATGAGGACCGGGGAGCTGTTTTTT. Translated, it gives CASSFMRTGELFF.

V gene TRBV6-1 combines with J gene TRBJ2-7; 9 nucleotides agree with TRBD2. V shed 0 bases, J shed 4 bases, and the junction held 1 base outside the gene matches. The length of the CDR3 is 14 residues. The germline V gene has CDR1 MNHNS and CDR2 SASEGT. CDR3 DNA sequence: TGTGCCAGCAGTGAAGCGCTAGCGGGGTACGAGCAGTACGTC. Translation: CASSEALAGYEQYV.

This clonotype was counted ten times or more. CDR3 in amino acids: CASSLGGGAKNIQYF. The CDR3 DNA follows: TGCGCCAGCAGCTTGGGCGGGGGAGCCAAAAACATTCAGTACTTC. This chain uses TRBV5-1 with TRBJ2-4; TRBD2 aligns across 7 bases. CDR3 length equals 15 residues. Germline values: CDR1 SGHRS, CDR2 YFSETQ. The V gene end was trimmed by 0 bases and the J gene end by 0 bases; junction bases not matched to a gene: 0.

This clonotype appeared a few times. The chain uses TRBV11-2 and TRBJ2-3; TRBD1 aligns across 7 bases. Trimming cost V 4 bases and J 2 bases; bases outside gene matches: 9. The germline gives CDR1 SGHAT, CDR2 FQNNGV. The CDR3 totals 16 residues. CDR3 coding DNA: TGTGCCAGCAGCTCAGCCCGGGACAGAATCACAGATACGCAGTATTTT. Its translation: CASSSARDRITDTQYF.

The V and J genes are TRBV10-3 and TRBJ2-1; D is possibly TRBD1 (5 bases). Between the trimmed V and J ends, which lost 6 bases and 5 bases, there was a span of 14 bases. The germline V gene encodes CDR1 ENHRY and CDR2 SYGVKD. CDR3 length: 14 amino acids. The DNA for the CDR3 is TGTGCCATCAGGACTTTCGACAGCCACAATGAGCAGTTCTTC. Translation: CAIRTFDSHNEQFF.

The chain couples TRBV6-4 to TRBJ1-5; 8 bases agree with TRBD1. Germline loops: CDR1 MRHNA, CDR2 SNTAGT. Losses at the gene ends were 8 bases for V and 5 bases for J; bases not matched to a gene: 5. This CDR3 is built from 13 residues. The CDR3 bases are TGTGCCAGCTTGACAGGGGATGATCAGCCCCAGCATTTT. This translates into CASLTGDDQPQHF.

This clonotype was found a few times. The chain employs TRBV3-1 and TRBJ2-2; D is undetermined. The V gene's germline CDR1 is LGHDT and CDR2 YNNKEL (reference sequence). The CDR3 is 15 amino acids. V lost 0 bases, J lost 1 base, and 6 bases lay in between. The CDR3 DNA reads as TGTGCCAGCAGCCAAGAAAACAGGAACACCGGGGAGCTGTTTTTT. Its translation: CASSQENRNTGELFF.

This clonotype was detected many times. This chain joins TRBV5-1 and TRBJ2-3; D is undetermined. Trimming took off 0 bases at V and 2 bases at J, with 10 bases between the two ends. CDR3 length: 15 residues. Germline loops: CDR1 SGHRS, CDR2 YFSETQ. This CDR3 is CASSLAAGPTDTQYF. CDR3 nucleotide sequence: TGCGCCAGCAGCTTGGCGGCAGGACCCACAGATACGCAGTATTTT.

The J gene is TRBJ2-2, the V gene TRBV9, with no clear D. The CDR3 sequence is 12 residues long. Germline loops: CDR1 SGDLS, CDR2 YYNGEE. Trimming removed 4 bases at V and 7 bases at J, with 8 bases between. In nucleotides, the CDR3 is TGTGCCAGCAGCCTAATAGTCGGGGAGCTGTTTTTT. Protein sequence: CASSLIVGELFF.

The chain employs TRBV4-1 and TRBJ2-7; D is unclear. This CDR3 region has 14 residues. The germline V and J ends were trimmed by 3 bases and 4 bases, with 13 bases remaining between them. Germline V gene lookup returns CDR1 MGHRA and CDR2 YSYEKL. The CDR3 is CASSQRTQDYEQYV. In DNA form, the CDR3 reads TGCGCCAGCAGCCAGAGAACCCAGGATTACGAGCAGTACGTC.

The V gene is TRBV5-1, the J gene TRBJ2-7; 10 bases are shared with TRBD2. CDR1 and CDR2 (germline): SGHRS, YFSETQ. The CDR3 loop spans 17 amino acids. V lost 0 bases to trimming and J lost 2 bases; unmatched junction nucleotides: 8. The CDR3: CASSLGPTSGSPYEQYV. For the CDR3, the DNA is TGCGCCAGCAGCTTGGGGCCGACTAGCGGGTCTCCCTACGAGCAGTACGTC.

This clonotype has just one count. The rearrangement links TRBV7-9 to TRBJ1-2, with no clear D. CDR1 and CDR2 from the germline V gene are SEHNR and FQNEAQ (reference sequence). The CDR3 is made up of 13 amino acids. Trimming took 5 bases from V and 8 from J, leaving 15 bases between them. This CDR3 is CASSLDLVEGYTF. CDR3 in DNA: TGTGCCAGCAGCCTGGATCTGGTAGAAGGCTACACCTTC. Filled out from reference TRBV7-9 and TRBJ1-2, the complete variable domain reads DTGVSQNPRHKITKRGQNVTFRCDPISEHNRLYWYRQTLGQGPEFLTYFQNEAQLEKSRLLSDRFSAERPKGSFSTLEIQRTEQGDSAMYLCASSLDLVEGYTFGSGTRLTVV.

The J gene is TRBJ1-6, the V gene TRBV6-5; D may be TRBD1 (6 bases). Per germline, CDR1 MNHEY and CDR2 SVGAGI. CDR3 length equals 16 residues. V was trimmed by 2 bases and J by 7 bases, leaving 15 bases between them. CDR3: CASSYGRGVRNSPLHF. The CDR3 coding sequence is TGTGCCAGCAGTTACGGGAGGGGGGTAAGGAATTCACCCCTCCACTTT.